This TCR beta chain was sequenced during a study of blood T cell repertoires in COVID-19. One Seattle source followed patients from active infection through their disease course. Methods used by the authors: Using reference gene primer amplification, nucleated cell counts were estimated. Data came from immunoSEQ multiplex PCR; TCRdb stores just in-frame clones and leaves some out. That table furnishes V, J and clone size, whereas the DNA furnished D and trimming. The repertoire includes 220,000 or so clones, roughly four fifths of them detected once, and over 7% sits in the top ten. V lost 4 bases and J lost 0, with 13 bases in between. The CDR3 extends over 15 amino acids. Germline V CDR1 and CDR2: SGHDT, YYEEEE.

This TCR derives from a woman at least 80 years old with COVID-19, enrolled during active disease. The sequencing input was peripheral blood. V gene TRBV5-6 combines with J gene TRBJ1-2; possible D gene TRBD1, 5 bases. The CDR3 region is CASSDERRANYGYTF. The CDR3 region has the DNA TGTGCCAGCAGCGATGAGCGCAGGGCTAACTATGGCTACACCTTC.